Below are 4 T cell receptor beta chains sequenced from a single sample in a study of shared clonotypes between healthy human individuals. Method: immunoSEQ multiplex PCR; TCRdb's copy keeps in-frame clones and lacks some. Among approximately 980,000 clones listed, about 80% were seen once. Sequencing was done on a sample of memory CD4+ T cells sorted from blood. As to subset: CD45RA-negative fraction. Source of these receptors: a man aged 18 to 35 in good health.

V gene TRBV5-4 combines with J gene TRBJ2-5; 9 bases align to TRBD1. Germline lookup yields CDR1 SGHNT and CDR2 YYREEE (reference sequence). The CDR3 is 14 amino acids. Trimming removed 4 bases from V and 3 bases from J; junction bases left unmatched: 4. The chain's CDR3 is CASSKGQGKETQYF. The CDR3 DNA reads as TGTGCCAGCAGCAAGGGACAGGGAAAAGAGACCCAGTACTTC. Full variable domain (missing parts from reference TRBV5-4 and TRBJ2-5): ETGVTQSPTHLIKTRGQQVTLRCSSQSGHNTVSWYQQALGQGPQFIFQYYREEENGRGNFPPRFSGLQFPNYSSELNVNALELDDSALYLCASSKGQGKETQYFGPGTRLLVL.

The genes are TRBV18 and TRBJ2-3; no definite D call. This CDR3 has 13 amino acids. The V gene lost 2 bases and the J gene lost 4 bases, with 7 bases spanning the gap. Germline loops: CDR1 KGHSH, CDR2 LQKENI. CDR3 in DNA: TGTGCCAGCTCACCAAATCGGGCAGATACGCAGTATTTT. Its protein product is CASSPNRADTQYF.

This chain links TRBV7-7 with TRBJ1-3, with TRBD1 matching 7 bases. This CDR3 spans 13 amino acids. The germline CDR1 and CDR2 sequences are SSHAT and FNYEAQ (reference sequence). The CDR3 loop reads CATWDSTGNTIYF. CDR3 coding DNA: TGTGCTACCTGGGACAGTACTGGAAACACCATATATTTT.

This chain uses TRBV6-1 with TRBJ1-5; 10 nucleotides agree with TRBD1. Germline assignment: CDR1 MNHNS and CDR2 SASEGT. Trimming took 0 bases from V and 6 from J; bases not matched to a gene: 5. This CDR3 spans 16 amino acids. CDR3 sequence reads: CASSEADRGGAQPQHF. In DNA form, the CDR3 reads TGTGCCAGCAGTGAAGCGGACAGGGGGGGTGCTCAGCCCCAGCATTTT.